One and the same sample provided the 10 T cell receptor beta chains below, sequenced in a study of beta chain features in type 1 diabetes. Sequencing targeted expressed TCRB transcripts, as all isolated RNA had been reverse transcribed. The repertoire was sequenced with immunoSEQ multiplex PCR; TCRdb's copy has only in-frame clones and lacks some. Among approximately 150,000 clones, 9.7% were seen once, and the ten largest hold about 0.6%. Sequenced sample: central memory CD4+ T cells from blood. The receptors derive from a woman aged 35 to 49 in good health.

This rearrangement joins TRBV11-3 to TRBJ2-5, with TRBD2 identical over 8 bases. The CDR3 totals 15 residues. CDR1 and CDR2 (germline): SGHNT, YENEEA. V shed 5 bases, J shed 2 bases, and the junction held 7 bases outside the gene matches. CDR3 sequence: CASSPGLVGQETQYF. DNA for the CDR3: TGTGCCAGCAGCCCGGGACTAGTGGGACAAGAGACCCAGTACTTC.

The CDR3 spells CASSFRLGPQETQYF. The CDR3 nucleotides read TGCGCCAGCAGCTTTCGACTAGGGCCCCAAGAGACCCAGTACTTC. The chain combines TRBV5-1 with TRBJ2-5; tentatively, D is TRBD2 (6 bases). CDR3 size: 15 residues. Germline CDR1 is SGHRS and CDR2 is YFSETQ. The germline V and J ends were trimmed by 2 bases and 1 base, with 12 bases remaining between them. Full variable domain (remainder filled in from reference TRBV5-1 and TRBJ2-5): KAGVTQTPRYLIKTRGQQVTLSCSPISGHRSVSWYQQTPGQGLQFLFEYFSETQRNKGNFPGRFSGRQFSNSRSEMNVSTLELGDSALYLCASSFRLGPQETQYFGPGTRLLVL.

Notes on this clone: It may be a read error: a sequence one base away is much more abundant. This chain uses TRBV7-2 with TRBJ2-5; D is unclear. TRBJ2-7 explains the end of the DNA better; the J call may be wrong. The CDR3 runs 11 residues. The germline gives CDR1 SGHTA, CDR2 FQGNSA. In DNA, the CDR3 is TGTGCCAGCAGCTTACGGTACGAGCAGTACTTC. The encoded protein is CASSLRYEQYF.

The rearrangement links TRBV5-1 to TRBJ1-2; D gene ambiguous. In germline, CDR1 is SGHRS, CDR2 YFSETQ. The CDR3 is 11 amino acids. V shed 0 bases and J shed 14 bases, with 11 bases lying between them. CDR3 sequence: CASSLDWSTTF. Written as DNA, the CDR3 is TGCGCCAGCAGCTTGGATTGGTCAACTACCTTC.

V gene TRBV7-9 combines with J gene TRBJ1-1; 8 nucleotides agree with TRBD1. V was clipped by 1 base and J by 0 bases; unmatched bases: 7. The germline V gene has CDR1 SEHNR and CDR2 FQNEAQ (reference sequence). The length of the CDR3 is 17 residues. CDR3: CASSLEDRVTLNTEAFF. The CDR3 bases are TGTGCCAGCAGCTTAGAGGACAGGGTAACTTTGAACACTGAAGCTTTCTTT.

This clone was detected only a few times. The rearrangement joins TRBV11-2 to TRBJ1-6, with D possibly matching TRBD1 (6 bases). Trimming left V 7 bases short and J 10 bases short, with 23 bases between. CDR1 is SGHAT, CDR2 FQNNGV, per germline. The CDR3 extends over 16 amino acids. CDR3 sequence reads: CASKGYSGGARSPLHF. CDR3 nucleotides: TGTGCCAGCAAGGGTTATTCGGGGGGGGCCAGGTCACCCCTCCACTTT.

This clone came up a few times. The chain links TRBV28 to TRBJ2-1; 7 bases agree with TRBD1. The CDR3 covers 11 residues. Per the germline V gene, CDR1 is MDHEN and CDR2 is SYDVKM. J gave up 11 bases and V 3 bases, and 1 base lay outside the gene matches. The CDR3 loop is CASSLDRQQFF. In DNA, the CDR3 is TGTGCCAGCAGTTTGGACAGGCAGCAGTTCTTC.

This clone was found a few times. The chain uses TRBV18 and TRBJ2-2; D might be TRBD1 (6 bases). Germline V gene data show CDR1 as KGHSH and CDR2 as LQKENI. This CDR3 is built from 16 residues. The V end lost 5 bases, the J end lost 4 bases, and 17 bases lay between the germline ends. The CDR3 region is CASSETGGASTGELFF. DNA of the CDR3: TGTGCCAGCTCAGAGACTGGGGGCGCGTCCACCGGGGAGCTGTTTTTT.

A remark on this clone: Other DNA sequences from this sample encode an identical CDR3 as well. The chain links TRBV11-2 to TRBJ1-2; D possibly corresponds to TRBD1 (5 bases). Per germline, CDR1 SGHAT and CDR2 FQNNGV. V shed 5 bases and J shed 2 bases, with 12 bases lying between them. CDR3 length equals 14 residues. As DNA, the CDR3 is TGTGCCAGCAGCCTAAGAACAGGAAACTATGGCTACACCTTC. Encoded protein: CASSLRTGNYGYTF.

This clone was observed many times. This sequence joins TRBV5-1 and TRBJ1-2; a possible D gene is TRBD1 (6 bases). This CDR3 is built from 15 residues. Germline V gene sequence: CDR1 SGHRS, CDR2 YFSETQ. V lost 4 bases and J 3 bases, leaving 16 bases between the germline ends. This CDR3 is CASSRKTGPDYGYTF. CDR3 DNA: TGCGCCAGCAGCCGGAAAACAGGGCCGGACTATGGCTACACCTTC.